One sample yielded the 29 T cell receptor beta chains listed below, sequenced in a study of CD8+ T cells in alopecia areata. Extracted RNA was reverse transcribed, and the resulting cDNA served as sequencing template. Sequencing was performed with immunoSEQ multiplex PCR; in TCRdb, only in-frame clones are kept and a portion is missing. This table holds 200,000 or so clones, around 62% found once. The specimen comprised CD4+ T cells sorted from blood, sampled at week 0. The receptors stem from a human donor with alopecia areata.

This clone was picked up a small number of times. The rearrangement joins TRBV4-2 to TRBJ2-1, with D perhaps matching TRBD1 or TRBD2 (6 bases each). CDR1 and CDR2 from the germline V gene are LGHNA and YNFKEQ. Trimming removed 4 bases from V and 7 bases from J, with 17 bases in between. CDR3 length: 15 amino acids. CDR3 amino acids: CASSPAGTQGNEQFF. Written as DNA, the CDR3 is TGTGCCAGCAGCCCGGCTGGGACTCAGGGGAATGAGCAGTTCTTC.

The chain employs TRBV13 and TRBJ1-6, with D possibly matching TRBD1 (5 bases). V dropped 8 bases and J dropped 0 bases, with 14 bases sitting between them. The CDR3 covers 16 residues. Looked up from germline, CDR1 is PRHDT and CDR2 is FYEKMQ (reference sequence). The CDR3 DNA follows: TGTGCCAGCCGCGACAGTTTGAGCTCCTATAATTCACCCCTCCACTTT. Protein sequence: CASRDSLSSYNSPLHF. The whole variable domain, remainder taken from reference TRBV13 and TRBJ1-6, is AAGVIQSPRHLIKEKRETATLKCYPIPRHDTVYWYQQGPGQDPQFLISFYEKMQSDKGSIPDRFSAQQFSDYHSELNMSSLELGDSALYFCASRDSLSSYNSPLHFGNGTRLTVT.

The chain combines TRBV30 with TRBJ2-5, with 7 bases that match TRBD2. The junction had 10 bases not matched to a gene; V was cut back by 4 bases and J by 11 bases. The CDR3 is made up of 12 amino acids. Germline CDR1 GTSNPN, CDR2 SVGIG (reference sequence). The CDR3 DNA reads as TGTGCCTGGACCCCGGGGGGTCTAGAGCAGTACTTC. This codes for CAWTPGGLEQYF.

The rearrangement uses TRBV7-9 and TRBJ1-1; D not resolved. V was trimmed by 3 bases and J by 4 bases, leaving 12 bases between them. This CDR3 comprises 14 residues. Germline V gene sequence: CDR1 SEHNR, CDR2 FQNEAQ (reference sequence). The CDR3 bases are TGTGCCAGCAGCTTGCTAAGAGGGTCCACTGAAGCTTTCTTT. Translating gives CASSLLRGSTEAFF.

This clone was recorded a few times. This chain joins TRBV6-4 and TRBJ2-3, with a tentative D call TRBD2 (6 bases). This CDR3 comprises 18 residues. Germline V gives CDR1 MRHNA, CDR2 SNTAGT. Trimming left V 2 bases short and J 0 bases short, with 18 bases between. The CDR3, as DNA: TGTGCCAGCAGTGACGCGGGACCCTTAGGGCCTAGCACAGATACGCAGTATTTT. It encodes CASSDAGPLGPSTDTQYF.

This clone has more than one count but fewer than ten. The chain uses TRBV30 and TRBJ2-7; no firm D call. V lost 2 bases and J lost 9, with 20 bases in between. This CDR3 region has 14 residues. Germline loops: CDR1 GTSNPN, CDR2 SVGIG (reference sequence). In nucleotides, the CDR3 is TGTGCCTGGAGTCCCGGGCCCTCGGTGGGCGGGCAGTACTTC. It codes for CAWSPGPSVGGQYF.

The CDR3 loop is CASSLRSRSYGYTF. CDR3 coding DNA: TGTGCCAGCAGCTTAAGGTCCAGAAGTTACGGCTACACCTTC. V and J are TRBV11-2 and TRBJ1-2; D not resolved. V gave up 2 bases and J gave up 8 bases, with 15 bases separating them. Germline CDR1 SGHAT, CDR2 FQNNGV. This CDR3 is 14 amino acids long.

Here the CDR3 DNA reads TGTGCCAGCAGTTCGGACAGTGGTCAGCCCCAGCATTTT. Amino acid sequence: CASSSDSGQPQHF. The rearrangement joins TRBV2 to TRBJ1-5, with a tentative D call TRBD1 (6 bases). This CDR3 region has 13 residues. The V gene lost 5 bases and the J gene lost 6 bases, with 11 bases spanning the gap. The germline gives CDR1 SNHLY, CDR2 FYNNEI.

The chain has TRBV11-2 and TRBJ2-7; tentative D call: TRBD1 (6 bases). V was trimmed by 6 bases and J by 4 bases, leaving 22 bases between them. CDR1 and CDR2 (germline): SGHAT, FQNNGV. The CDR3 runs to 16 residues. CDR3 DNA sequence: TGTGCCAGCAGTCAGATTAGGGGGTCTTCGGTATACGAGCAGTACTTC. This translates into CASSQIRGSSVYEQYF. Based on the CDR3 plus reference TRBV11-2 and TRBJ2-7, the full variable domain is EAGVAQSPRYKIIEKRQSVAFWCNPISGHATLYWYQQILGQGPKLLIQFQNNGVVDDSQLPKDRFSAERLKGVDSTLKIQPAKLEDSAVYLCASSQIRGSSVYEQYFGPGTRLTVT.

This clone was counted between two and nine times. The genes are TRBV19 and TRBJ1-1; D remains unclear. CDR3 length equals 14 residues. CDR1 is LNHDA and CDR2 is SQIVND in the germline V gene (reference sequence). The V gene lost 4 bases and the J gene lost 0 bases, with 9 bases spanning the gap. The CDR3 DNA reads as TGTGCCAGTAGTAGGGGTCTTATGAACACTGAAGCTTTCTTT. Its translation: CASSRGLMNTEAFF.

V is TRBV5-4 and J is TRBJ2-3; D call uncertain. The CDR3 consists of 14 residues. Trimming left V 2 bases short and J 4 bases short, with 11 bases between. The V gene's germline CDR1 is SGHNT and CDR2 YYREEE (reference sequence). CDR3 nucleotide sequence: TGTGCCAGCAGCTTTGGGCCCCCGGCAGATACGCAGTATTTT. It codes for CASSFGPPADTQYF.

The chain recombines TRBV2 with TRBJ2-7, with D perhaps TRBD1 or TRBD2 (5 bases each). With 3 bases removed from V and 0 bases from J, the gap between germline ends came to 12 bases. CDR1 and CDR2 (germline): SNHLY, FYNNEI. This CDR3 is built from 15 residues. The CDR3 DNA follows: TGTGCCAGCAGTGATTTGAGGGACCCCTCCTACGAGCAGTACTTC. Encoded protein: CASSDLRDPSYEQYF. The variable domain in full, with the rest retrieved from reference TRBV2 and TRBJ2-7, is EPEVTQTPSHQVTQMGQEVILRCVPISNHLYFYWYRQILGQKVEFLVSFYNNEISEKSEIFDDQFSVERPDGSNFTLKIRSTKLEDSAMYFCASSDLRDPSYEQYFGPGTRLTVT.

The genes are TRBV7-9 and TRBJ1-2; D might be TRBD1 (6 bases). The CDR3 consists of 13 residues. The germline gives CDR1 SEHNR, CDR2 FQNEAQ (reference sequence). With 2 bases removed from V and 7 bases from J, the gap between germline ends came to 11 bases. The CDR3 nucleotides read TGTGCCAGCAGCTTACCGGCCAGGGGTGGCTACACCTTC. This encodes CASSLPARGGYTF.

The V gene is TRBV18, the J gene TRBJ2-6, with 8 bases fitting TRBD1. Germline CDR1 KGHSH, CDR2 LQKENI. With V trimmed by 5 bases and J by 0 bases, 15 bases remained unmatched. The length of the CDR3 is 20 residues. CDR3 loop: CASSSNSLTGANSGANVLTF. The CDR3 DNA follows: TGTGCCAGCTCATCAAATAGCCTGACAGGGGCGAACTCTGGGGCCAACGTCCTGACTTTC. The variable domain in full, with the rest retrieved from reference TRBV18 and TRBJ2-6, is NAGVMQNPRHLVRRRGQEARLRCSPMKGHSHVYWYRQLPEEGLKFMVYLQKENIIDESGMPKERFSAEFPKEGPSILRIQQVVRGDSAAYFCASSSNSLTGANSGANVLTFGAGSRLTVL.

The V gene is TRBV7-4, the J gene TRBJ2-3; a possible D gene is TRBD1 (5 bases). This CDR3 contains 17 residues. V gave up 9 bases and J gave up 0 bases, with 22 bases separating them. CDR1 and CDR2 (germline): SGHVT, SQSDAQ. CDR3 in DNA: TGTGCCAGGACAGAAAATACGCCAAATACTAGCACAGATACGCAGTATTTT. Encoded protein: CARTENTPNTSTDTQYF.

The genes are TRBV7-9 and TRBJ2-3; 8 nucleotides align to TRBD1. Germline V gene data show CDR1 as SEHNR and CDR2 as FQNEAQ (reference sequence). This CDR3 spans 16 amino acids. The trim removed 5 bases at V and 0 bases at J, leaving 7 bases unmatched. The CDR3 protein is CASSPPGGSSTDTQYF. Here the CDR3 DNA reads TGTGCCAGCAGCCCACCAGGGGGCTCTAGCACAGATACGCAGTATTTT.

The V call is TRBV25-1, the J call TRBJ2-3; D unclear. Deletions cut 2 bases from V and 0 bases from J, with 9 bases between. The CDR3 is made up of 15 amino acids. Germline CDR1 is MGHDK and CDR2 is SYGVNS. CDR3 amino acids: CASSERMGSTDTQYF. The DNA of the CDR3 is TGTGCCAGCAGTGAACGGATGGGCAGCACAGATACGCAGTATTTT.

This clone was picked up a small number of times. The J gene is TRBJ2-7, the V gene TRBV29-1; TRBD2 matches at 12 bases. The CDR3 covers 13 residues. The V gene's germline CDR1 is SQVTM and CDR2 ANQGSEA. V was pared by 5 bases and J by 7 bases, with 6 bases of the junction left unmatched. The DNA for the CDR3 is TGCAGCGTTTATGGACTAGCGGGAAGTGAGCAGTACTTC. Its protein is CSVYGLAGSEQYF.

This rearrangement joins TRBV5-1 to TRBJ2-4; 8 nucleotides match TRBD1. Germline V lookup: CDR1 SGHRS, CDR2 YFSETQ. The CDR3 loop spans 17 amino acids. J was trimmed by 2 bases and V by 1 base; bases with no gene match: 8. Here the CDR3 DNA reads TGCGCCAGCAGCTTGTTTACGGACAGGGCGACCAAAAACATTCAGTACTTC. Translated, it gives CASSLFTDRATKNIQYF.

V and J are TRBV15 and TRBJ2-6; D gene unclear. Between the trimmed V and J ends, which lost 3 bases and 4 bases, there was a span of 7 bases. The CDR3 consists of 14 residues. Germline values: CDR1 LNHNV, CDR2 YYDKDF (reference sequence). As DNA, the CDR3 is TGTGCCACCAGCAGGGGTACGGGGGCCAACGTCCTGACTTTC. Translating it yields CATSRGTGANVLTF.

This clone has just a few counts. The chain uses TRBV7-9 and TRBJ1-2; D call uncertain. The germline V and J ends were trimmed by 3 bases and 0 bases, with 8 bases remaining between them. CDR3 size: 14 residues. Germline V lookup: CDR1 SEHNR, CDR2 FQNEAQ (reference sequence). DNA of the CDR3: TGTGCCAGCAGCTTGCTGGGAGCTAACTATGGCTACACCTTC. Translation: CASSLLGANYGYTF.

V usage is TRBV27 and J usage is TRBJ2-1; the D is unclear. Germline values: CDR1 MNHEY, CDR2 SMNVEV (reference sequence). The V gene lost 1 base and the J gene lost 4 bases, with 5 bases spanning the gap. There are 13 residues in the CDR3. CDR3 DNA sequence: TGTGCCAGCAGTTTATTTCAGTACAATGAGCAGTTCTTC. It yields the protein CASSLFQYNEQFF.

The V call is TRBV5-1, the J call TRBJ2-5; 7 bases line up with TRBD1. This CDR3 comprises 15 residues. In germline, CDR1 is SGHRS, CDR2 YFSETQ. The junction had 8 bases not matched to a gene; V was cut back by 4 bases and J by 2 bases. The CDR3 spells CASSIQGQLQETQYF. The CDR3 coding sequence is TGCGCCAGCAGCATACAGGGACAGTTACAAGAGACCCAGTACTTC.

The chain carries TRBV2 and TRBJ2-5; the D gene is possibly TRBD1 (7 bases). This CDR3 region has 15 residues. Trimming took 0 bases from V and 5 from J, leaving 13 bases between them. Germline values: CDR1 SNHLY, CDR2 FYNNEI. The CDR3 spells CASSEARGALETQYF. CDR3 sequence (DNA): TGTGCCAGCAGTGAAGCCAGGGGGGCACTGGAGACCCAGTACTTC. Full variable domain (remainder filled in from reference TRBV2 and TRBJ2-5): EPEVTQTPSHQVTQMGQEVILRCVPISNHLYFYWYRQILGQKVEFLVSFYNNEISEKSEIFDDQFSVERPDGSNFTLKIRSTKLEDSAMYFCASSEARGALETQYFGPGTRLLVL.

This chain joins TRBV6-1 and TRBJ2-7; TRBD1 matches 8 bases. This CDR3 region has 14 residues. The germline V gene has CDR1 MNHNS and CDR2 SASEGT. V trimming: 6 bases; J trimming: 2 bases; junction bases outside the gene matches: 6. The CDR3 spells CASRDRGPPYEQYF. CDR3 coding DNA: TGTGCCAGCAGAGACAGGGGTCCCCCCTACGAGCAGTACTTC.

This clone occurred once. The CDR3 bases are TGCAGCGTGAGGTCAGGGGATGGCGAGCAGTACTTC. This codes for CSVRSGDGEQYF. The chain employs TRBV29-1 and TRBJ2-7; the D gene is possibly TRBD1 (6 bases). V was clipped by 6 bases and J by 6 bases, with 15 bases between them. The CDR3 contains 12 residues. The germline V gene has CDR1 SQVTM and CDR2 ANQGSEA.

The CDR3 region has the DNA TGTGCCAGCAGCTTAACTTTCGATGAGCAGTTCTTC. Translated, it gives CASSLTFDEQFF. The genes are TRBV27 and TRBJ2-1, with D hard to call. Germline V CDR1 and CDR2: MNHEY, SMNVEV (reference sequence). V gave up 6 bases and J gave up 8 bases, with 11 bases separating them. The CDR3 covers 12 residues.

This rearrangement joins TRBV30 to TRBJ1-1; 7 bases line up with TRBD1. Trimming cost V 2 bases and J 6 bases; bases outside gene matches: 6. The CDR3 totals 13 residues. Germline V lookup: CDR1 GTSNPN, CDR2 SVGIG (reference sequence). The CDR3 DNA follows: TGTGCCTGGAGTAAACAGGGGTTGTCTGAAGCTTTCTTT. As protein: CAWSKQGLSEAFF.

The chain uses TRBV4-1 and TRBJ1-5; D is unclear. Trimming shortened V by 0 bases and J by 3 bases, and 9 bases separated the two germline ends. The germline gives CDR1 MGHRA, CDR2 YSYEKL. The CDR3 runs 15 residues. CDR3 in DNA: TGCGCCAGCAGCCAAGATCAAATGATCAATCAGCCCCAGCATTTT. It encodes CASSQDQMINQPQHF.